The sequence of this T cell receptor (beta chain) was determined in a study of control samples from healthy donors and cancer patients (dated by TCRdb to 2020 to 2021). From the germline V gene, CDR1 is LGHNA and CDR2 is YNFKEQ. At the junction V is shortened by 3 bases and J by 3 bases, with 11 bases in between. The CDR3, from cysteine to phenylalanine, totals 15 residues. Only the CDR3 portion is preserved as DNA: 45 bases, with reading frame beginning at the first base. To note about this clone: The clone's antigen remains unknown. No much larger clone is present one base from it, and per-base qualities are unavailable.

Library creation used the immunoSEQ multiplex PCR assay. TCRdb provides this immuneACCESS table in a form limited to in-frame rearrangements. Some clones are lacking; in checked studies, under half of them reflect an unresolved V gene, and why the rest are absent is not known. This sample lists 390,000 or so clones; 80% to 95% were detected once. The ten top clones hold 5.5% to 8% of the sample. The sequencing input was PBMCs. The clonotype comes from a man in his forties or fifties with head and neck cancer. Rearrangement joined TRBV4-2 to TRBJ1-4; there is no confident call for the D gene. The CDR3 reads as follows: CASSQPEAANEKLFF. At the DNA level, the sequence is TGTGCCAGCAGCCAGCCGGAGGCAGCTAATGAAAAACTGTTTTTT.